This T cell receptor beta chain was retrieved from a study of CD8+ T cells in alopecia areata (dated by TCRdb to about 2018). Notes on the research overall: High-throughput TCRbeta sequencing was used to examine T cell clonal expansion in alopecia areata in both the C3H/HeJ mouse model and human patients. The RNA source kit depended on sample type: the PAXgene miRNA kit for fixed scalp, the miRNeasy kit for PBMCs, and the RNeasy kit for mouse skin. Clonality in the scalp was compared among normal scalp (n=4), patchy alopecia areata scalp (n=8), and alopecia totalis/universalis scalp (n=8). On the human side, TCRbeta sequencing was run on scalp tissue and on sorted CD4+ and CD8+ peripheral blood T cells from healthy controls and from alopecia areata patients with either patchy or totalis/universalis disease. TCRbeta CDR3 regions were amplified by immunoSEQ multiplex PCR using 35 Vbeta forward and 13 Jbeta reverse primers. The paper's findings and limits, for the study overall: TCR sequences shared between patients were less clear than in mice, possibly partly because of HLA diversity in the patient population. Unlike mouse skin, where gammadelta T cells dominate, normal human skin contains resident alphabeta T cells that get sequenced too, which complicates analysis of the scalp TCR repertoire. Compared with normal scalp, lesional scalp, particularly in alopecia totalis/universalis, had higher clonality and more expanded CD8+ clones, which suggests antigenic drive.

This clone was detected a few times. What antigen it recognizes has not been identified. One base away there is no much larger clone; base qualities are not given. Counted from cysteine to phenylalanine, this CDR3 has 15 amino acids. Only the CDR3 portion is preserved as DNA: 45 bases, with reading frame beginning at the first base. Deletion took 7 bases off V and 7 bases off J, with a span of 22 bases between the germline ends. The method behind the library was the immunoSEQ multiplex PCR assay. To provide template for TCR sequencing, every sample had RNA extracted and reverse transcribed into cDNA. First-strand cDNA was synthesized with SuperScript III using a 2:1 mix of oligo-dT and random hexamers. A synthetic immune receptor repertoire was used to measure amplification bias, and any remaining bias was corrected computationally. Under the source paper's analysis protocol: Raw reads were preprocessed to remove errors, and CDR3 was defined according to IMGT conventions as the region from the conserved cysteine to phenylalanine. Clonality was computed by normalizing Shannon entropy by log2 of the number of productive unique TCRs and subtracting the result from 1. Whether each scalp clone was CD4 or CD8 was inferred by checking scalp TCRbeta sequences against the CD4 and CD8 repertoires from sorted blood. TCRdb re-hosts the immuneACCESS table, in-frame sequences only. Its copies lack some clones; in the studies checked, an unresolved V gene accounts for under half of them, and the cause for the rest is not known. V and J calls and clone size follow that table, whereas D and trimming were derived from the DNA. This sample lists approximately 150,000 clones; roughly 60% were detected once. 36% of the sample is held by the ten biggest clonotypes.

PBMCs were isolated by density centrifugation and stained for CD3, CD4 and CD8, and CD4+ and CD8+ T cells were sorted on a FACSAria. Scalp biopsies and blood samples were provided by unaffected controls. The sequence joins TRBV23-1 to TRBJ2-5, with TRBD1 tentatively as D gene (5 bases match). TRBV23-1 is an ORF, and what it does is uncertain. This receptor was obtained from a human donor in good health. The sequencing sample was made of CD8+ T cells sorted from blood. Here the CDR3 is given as CASIRVGAYARTQYF. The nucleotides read TGCGCCAGCATCCGAGTAGGGGCCTACGCTAGGACCCAGTACTTC.